This T cell receptor (beta chain) is from a study of a mutant IDH1 vaccine in newly diagnosed glioma. The overall study: Onset of vaccination occurred 4-6 weeks following radiotherapy alone, or with temozolomide cycles. Patients under treatment included around 60% males and around 38% females and had a mean age of roughly 43 years.

The protocol was immunoSEQ multiplex PCR, while the TCRdb copy is restricted to in-frame clones and leaves out a portion. The profile shows approximately 40,000 clones, 75% to 80% of them singletons. This clone was counted a few times. Its specificity is not known. Whole-study findings and limits: Pseudoprogression seemed unrelated to changes in top peripheral T cell clonotypes.

The time point was: week 5, during vaccination. Every vaccine dose comprised 300 ug of mutant IDH1 20-mer peptide plus topical imiquimod. The donors' diagnosis was new WHO grade 3 or 4 astrocytoma that was IDH1-mutant and ATRX-lost. The CDR3 runs 12 residues. Germline assignment: CDR1 SEHNR and CDR2 FQNEAQ (reference sequence). With V trimmed by 6 bases and J by 7 bases, 0 bases remained unmatched. This chain connects TRBV7-9 to TRBJ1-6; 7 positions agree with TRBD1. Sequences were derived from PBMCs, sampled from a glioma patient whose treatment included an IDH1 peptide vaccine. The sequence was collected from a middle-aged man with glioma. The CDR3 region has the DNA TGTGCCAGCAGGACAGGGAATTCACCCCTCCACTTT. Translated: CASRTGNSPLHF.